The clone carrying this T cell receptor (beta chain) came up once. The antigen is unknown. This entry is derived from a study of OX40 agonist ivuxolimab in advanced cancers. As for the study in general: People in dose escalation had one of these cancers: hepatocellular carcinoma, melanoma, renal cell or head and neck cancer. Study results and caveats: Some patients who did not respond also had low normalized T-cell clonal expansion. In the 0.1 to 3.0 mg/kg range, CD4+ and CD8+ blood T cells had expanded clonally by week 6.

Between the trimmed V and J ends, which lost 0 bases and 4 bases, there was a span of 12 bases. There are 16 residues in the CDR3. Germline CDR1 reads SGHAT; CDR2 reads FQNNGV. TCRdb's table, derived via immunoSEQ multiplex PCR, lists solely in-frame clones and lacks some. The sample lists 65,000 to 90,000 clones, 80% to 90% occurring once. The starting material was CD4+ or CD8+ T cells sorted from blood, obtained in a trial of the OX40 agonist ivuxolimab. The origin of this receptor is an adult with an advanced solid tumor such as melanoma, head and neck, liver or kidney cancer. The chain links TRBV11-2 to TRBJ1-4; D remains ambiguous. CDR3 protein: CASSLESGRSNEKLFF. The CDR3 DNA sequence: TGTGCCAGCAGCTTAGAATCCGGACGGAGTAATGAAAAACTGTTTTTT.